The 26 T cell receptor beta chains in this list originate from one sample, sequenced in a study of T-cell reconstitution after alpha-beta-depleted transplantation in children. TCRbeta library construction was performed incorporating unique molecular identifiers. MiXCR was run by TCRdb on the PCR reads, yielding one entry per CDR3 protein. Of around 680,000 distinct CDR3 sequences listed, 16% are singletons. The material sequenced was PBMCs from the stem cell graft donor, taken from the stem cell graft. These receptors originate from a human donor who donated a stem cell graft to a child with acute myeloid leukemia.

Note on this clonotype: This may stem from a read error, because a much larger clone lies one nucleotide away. The V gene is TRBV6-5, the J gene TRBJ2-3; D ambiguous. CDR3 length equals 13 residues. CDR1 and CDR2 from the germline V gene are MNHEY and SVGAGI. The CDR3 DNA sequence: TGTGCCAGCAGTTACTCGGTTCGAGATAGGCAGTATTTT. This sequence encodes CASSYSVRDRQYF.

This clonotype was detected once. A much larger clone differs by one base, so this may be a read error. The DNA for the CDR3 is TGTGCCAGCAGCTTGGGGCCCGGGGAGACTGAAGCTTTCTTT. Its translation: CASSLGPGETEAFF. The rearrangement links TRBV5-6 to TRBJ1-1; D not certain. CDR1 is SGHDT, CDR2 YYEEEE, per germline. The CDR3 length is 14 residues. Trimming cost V 0 bases and J 5 bases, with 11 bases left between them.

Ten or more counts support this clonotype. This sequence joins TRBV7-2 and TRBJ2-7; D is ambiguous. The CDR3 extends over 14 amino acids. Trimming cost V 1 base and J 5 bases, with 12 bases left between them. Germline values: CDR1 SGHTA, CDR2 FQGNSA. CDR3: CASSLVRGSDEQYF. In DNA form, the CDR3 reads TGTGCCAGCAGCTTAGTTCGTGGATCAGACGAGCAGTACTTC.

This clonotype was observed a few times. The V call is TRBV12-3 or TRBV12-4, the J call TRBJ2-7; 7 nucleotides align to TRBD2. V shed 5 bases, J shed 1 base, and the junction held 5 bases outside the gene matches. This CDR3 contains 14 residues. CDR3 in amino acids: CASSPWGGSYEQYF. The CDR3 DNA reads as TGTGCCAGCAGTCCCTGGGGGGGGTCCTACGAGCAGTACTTC.

This clonotype turned up a few times. The rearrangement joins TRBV7-2 to TRBJ1-6; no firm D call. V dropped 3 bases and J dropped 7 bases, with 7 bases sitting between them. CDR3 length: 13 residues. Germline V gene lookup returns CDR1 SGHTA and CDR2 FQGNSA. The CDR3 coding sequence is TGTGCCAGCAGCTTCCTGGGCAATTCACCCCTCCACTTT. It is translated as CASSFLGNSPLHF.

There are a few counts of this clonotype. This chain's CDR3 is CSVPQGAAEAFF. The CDR3 DNA sequence: TGCAGCGTTCCGCAGGGGGCGGCTGAAGCTTTCTTT. V is TRBV29-1 and J is TRBJ1-1; 8 bases fit TRBD1. V was clipped by 5 bases and J by 6 bases; unmatched bases: 5. CDR1 SQVTM and CDR2 ANQGSEA come from the germline V gene. This CDR3 region has 12 residues.

This clonotype appeared a few times. This rearrangement joins TRBV28 to TRBJ1-1; 8 bases agree with TRBD1. V lost 3 bases, J lost 5 bases, and 8 bases stayed unmatched. CDR1 MDHEN and CDR2 SYDVKM come from the germline V gene. The CDR3 length is 15 residues. CDR3 in amino acids: CASSFSGTGRTEAFF. In DNA form, the CDR3 reads TGTGCCAGCAGTTTCTCCGGGACAGGACGGACTGAAGCTTTCTTT.

This sequence joins TRBV20-1 and TRBJ2-3; 8 positions agree with TRBD2. With 5 bases clipped from V and 5 bases from J, the junction kept 3 bases outside the gene matches. From germline, CDR1 is DFQATT and CDR2 SNEGSKA (reference sequence). The CDR3 consists of 12 residues. The CDR3 region is CSAFTSGDTQYF. CDR3 in DNA: TGCAGTGCTTTTACTAGCGGAGATACGCAGTATTTT.

This clonotype was seen repeatedly, ten times or more. This chain links TRBV20-1 with TRBJ2-2, with D unresolved. The germline V gene encodes CDR1 DFQATT and CDR2 SNEGSKA (reference sequence). Between the trimmed V and J ends, which lost 4 bases and 3 bases, there was a span of 9 bases. The CDR3 has 13 residues. The CDR3 nucleotides are TGCAGTGCTAAATTCGGATACACCGGGGAGCTGTTTTTT. This encodes CSAKFGYTGELFF.

This clonotype has ten or more counts. V is TRBV4-3 and J is TRBJ2-5, with TRBD1 matching over 10 bases. The CDR3 spans 17 residues. CDR1 is LGHNA, CDR2 YSLEER, per germline. J was trimmed by 5 bases and V by 3 bases; bases with no gene match: 12. The CDR3 sequence: CASSHADSTGGRETQYF. The CDR3 region has the DNA TGCGCCAGCAGCCACGCTGACTCGACAGGGGGCAGGGAGACCCAGTACTTC.

The chain recombines TRBV21-1 with TRBJ2-3; the table assigns TRBD2, which was not confirmed against the DNA. TRBV21-1 is a pseudogene segment. The CDR3 length is 16 residues. For the CDR3, the DNA is TGTGCCAGCAGCAAAGAGGAGGGGTGGAATACAGATACGCAGTATTTT. Protein sequence: CASSKEEGWNTDTQYF.

This clonotype was detected only a few times. The chain is built from TRBV7-9 and TRBJ1-2; 8 bases map to TRBD1. CDR1 is SEHNR and CDR2 is FQNEAQ in the germline V gene (reference sequence). The CDR3 runs to 14 residues. V trimming: 3 bases; J trimming: 4 bases; junction bases outside the gene matches: 4. The CDR3 DNA follows: TGTGCCAGCAGCTTCAATACAGGGGGCTATGGCTACACCTTC. Protein product: CASSFNTGGYGYTF. Variable domain in full (rest from reference TRBV7-9 and TRBJ1-2): DTGVSQNPRHKITKRGQNVTFRCDPISEHNRLYWYRQTLGQGPEFLTYFQNEAQLEKSRLLSDRFSAERPKGSFSTLEIQRTEQGDSAMYLCASSFNTGGYGYTFGSGTRLTVV.

This clonotype was detected only a few times. V and J are TRBV2 and TRBJ2-1; 9 bases match TRBD2. The CDR3 runs 14 residues. The ends lost 3 bases at V and 5 bases at J; junction bases unmatched: 2. Germline V CDR1 and CDR2: SNHLY, FYNNEI. CDR3 amino acids: CASSELAGHNEQFF. CDR3 coding DNA: TGTGCCAGCAGTGAGCTAGCGGGACACAATGAGCAGTTCTTC.

This clonotype was seen at least ten times. The V call is TRBV15, the J call TRBJ2-3; D ambiguous. The length of the CDR3 is 15 residues. Trimming pared 0 bases from V and 5 bases from J, leaving 12 bases between. Germline V gene data show CDR1 as LNHNV and CDR2 as YYDKDF (reference sequence). The CDR3 coding sequence is TGTGCCACCAGCAGAGAGATTGGGGTACAAGATACGCAGTATTTT. Amino acids: CATSREIGVQDTQYF. The whole variable domain, filled in from reference TRBV15 and TRBJ2-3, reads DAMVIQNPRYQVTQFGKPVTLSCSQTLNHNVMYWYQQKSSQAPKLLFHYYDKDFNNEADTPDNFQSRRPNTSFCFLDIRSPGLGDTAMYLCATSREIGVQDTQYFGPGTRLTVL.

This clonotype was counted at least ten times. The V gene is TRBV12-3 or TRBV12-4, the J gene TRBJ1-1; D remains unclear. The length of the CDR3 is 15 residues. The V end lost 4 bases, the J end lost 0 bases, and 12 bases lay between the germline ends. The CDR3 region has the DNA TGTGCCAGCAGTTCAGCGGCCTTTATGAACACTGAAGCTTTCTTT. Amino acids: CASSSAAFMNTEAFF.

Only a few counts were recorded for this clonotype. DNA of the CDR3: TGTGCCAGCAGCTTGACAGGTCCCGGTAGTGAGCAGTTCTTC. It yields the protein CASSLTGPGSEQFF. The chain carries TRBV7-6 and TRBJ2-1; TRBD1 is a possible D gene (6 bases). Germline V gene data show CDR1 as SGHVS and CDR2 as FNYEAQ. The CDR3 is made up of 14 amino acids. V was clipped by 3 bases and J by 9 bases, with 15 bases between them.

This clonotype was seen only a few times. The chain carries TRBV7-8 and TRBJ2-1, with a tentative D call TRBD2 (6 bases). There are 15 residues in the CDR3. The germline V gene encodes CDR1 SGHVS and CDR2 FQNEAQ. Trimming took off 5 bases at V and 8 bases at J, with 19 bases between the two ends. The DNA for the CDR3 is TGTGCCAGCAGCGCGAGGGACTCTAGAGCCGATGAGCAGTTCTTC. Translation: CASSARDSRADEQFF.

In this sample, this clonotype turned up many times. V and J are TRBV20-1 and TRBJ2-5, with a tentative D call TRBD2 (6 bases). The length of the CDR3 is 13 residues. Germline-derived CDR1 and CDR2 are DFQATT and SNEGSKA (reference sequence). V was cut by 6 bases and J by 1 base, with 12 bases left in between. The CDR3 sequence: CSAWDSIQETQYF. DNA of the CDR3: TGCAGTGCATGGGACTCGATCCAAGAGACCCAGTACTTC.

This clonotype was seen at least ten times. V usage is TRBV29-1 and J usage is TRBJ1-1, with D maybe TRBD1 (5 bases). The ends were cut back, 2 bases at V and 4 bases at J, with 17 bases in the middle. CDR3 size: 15 residues. CDR1 is SQVTM, CDR2 ANQGSEA, per germline. The CDR3 DNA reads as TGCAGCGTTGAACAGAGGCGGGGCCCCGGCACTGAAGCTTTCTTT. Protein product: CSVEQRRGPGTEAFF.

This chain joins TRBV27 and TRBJ2-5, with 9 bases identical to TRBD2. Trimming removed 5 bases from V and 5 bases from J; junction bases left unmatched: 9. Germline-derived CDR1 and CDR2 are MNHEY and SMNVEV (reference sequence). CDR3 length: 15 residues. CDR3 nucleotides: TGTGCCAGCAGTCTGATATCTAGCGGGGCCGAGACCCAGTACTTC. Translation: CASSLISSGAETQYF.

The J gene is TRBJ1-1, the V gene TRBV18; D ambiguous. Trimming pared 7 bases from V and 0 bases from J, leaving 18 bases between. CDR1 is KGHSH, CDR2 LQKENI, per germline. The CDR3 runs to 16 residues. The CDR3 DNA is TGTGCCAGCTTAGGAACCCCGGGCAGCCTGAACACTGAAGCTTTCTTT. This gives the protein CASLGTPGSLNTEAFF.

There are many counts of this clonotype. This chain uses TRBV9 with TRBJ1-1, with D possibly matching TRBD1 (5 bases). The germline V and J ends were trimmed by 1 base and 6 bases, with 16 bases remaining between them. This CDR3 comprises 15 residues. Germline V lookup: CDR1 SGDLS, CDR2 YYNGEE. This CDR3 is CASSVRDSGGSEAFF. The DNA for the CDR3 is TGTGCCAGCAGCGTACGTGACAGCGGAGGATCTGAAGCTTTCTTT.

In this sample, this clonotype turned up many times. CDR3 nucleotides: TGTGCCAGCAGCTTAGCGGTCGGCGGCTACGAGCAGTACGTC. As protein: CASSLAVGGYEQYV. J is TRBJ2-7 and V is TRBV7-2; D is uncertain. V was clipped by 0 bases and J by 3 bases, with 9 bases between them. The germline gives CDR1 SGHTA, CDR2 FQGNSA. The CDR3 is 14 residues long.

This clonotype was seen more than once but under ten times. The genes are TRBV4-1 and TRBJ2-7; possibly TRBD1 for D (5 bases). V was trimmed by 4 bases and J by 1 base, leaving 11 bases between them. The V gene's germline CDR1 is MGHRA and CDR2 YSYEKL. The CDR3 has 14 amino acids. CDR3 bases: TGCGCCAGCAGCCTGACCCAGGGATCCTACGAGCAGTACGTC. This codes for CASSLTQGSYEQYV.

This clonotype was observed at least ten times. The chain is built from TRBV7-6 and TRBJ2-7; D uncertain. Germline CDR1 SGHVS, CDR2 FNYEAQ. V lost 3 bases and J lost 1, with 7 bases in between. This CDR3 is built from 13 residues. CDR3 coding DNA: TGTGCCAGCAGCTTCCCAAAGTCCTACGAGCAGTACGTC. It codes for CASSFPKSYEQYV.

The gene calls are TRBV5-5 and TRBJ1-1; 8 bases line up with TRBD1. The germline V gene encodes CDR1 SGHKS and CDR2 YYEKEE (reference sequence). CDR3 length equals 17 residues. J gave up 1 base and V 4 bases, and 12 bases lay outside the gene matches. In DNA form, the CDR3 reads TGTGCCAGCAGCAAGATCCGACAGGGGTTAGGGAACACTGAAGCTTTCTTT. Its translation: CASSKIRQGLGNTEAFF.